The 13 T cell receptor beta chains given below trace back to one sample, sequenced in a study of long-term antiretroviral therapy in people with HIV. Sequencing relied on immunoSEQ assay v3.0, run at survey level. This table comes from immunoSEQ multiplex PCR, and its TCRdb copy is limited to in-frame clones, with some not included. The sample holds some 31,000 clones; roughly 96% are singletons and the top ten take roughly 8%. The starting material was unsorted PBMCs, obtained 5.3 years after starting antiretroviral therapy. These receptors all come from a man aged 30 to 39 with HIV.

The gene calls are TRBV10-3 and TRBJ2-5; D might be TRBD1 (5 bases). The CDR3 contains 13 residues. Germline V gene data show CDR1 as ENHRY and CDR2 as SYGVKD. V lost 6 bases and J 5 bases, leaving 13 bases between the germline ends. CDR3 nucleotide sequence: TGTGCCATCAGGTCTGGACCAGGGGAGACCCAGTACTTC. Its translation is CAIRSGPGETQYF.

The chain joins TRBV11-2 to TRBJ1-2; 8 bases agree with TRBD1. The CDR3 sequence is 14 residues long. Germline lookup yields CDR1 SGHAT and CDR2 FQNNGV. V trimming: 5 bases; J trimming: 5 bases; junction bases outside the gene matches: 7. The CDR3 DNA follows: TGTGCCAGCAGCACGACAGGGGCGTGGTATGGCTACACCTTC. Protein sequence: CASSTTGAWYGYTF.

V usage is TRBV18 and J usage is TRBJ2-7; no clear D gene. CDR1 KGHSH and CDR2 LQKENI come from the germline V gene. V dropped 3 bases and J dropped 5 bases, with 17 bases sitting between them. The CDR3 spans 15 residues. Written as DNA, the CDR3 is TGTGCCAGCTCACCTGGCTCTAGTAGTACCAACGAGCAGTACTTC. Translated: CASSPGSSSTNEQYF.

The rearrangement uses TRBV5-1 and TRBJ1-1; TRBD1 might be the D (6 bases). Germline CDR1 and CDR2: SGHRS and YFSETQ. This CDR3 has 14 residues. Between the trimmed V and J ends, which lost 6 bases and 5 bases, there was a span of 17 bases. CDR3 residues: CASTTQDSSTEAFF. For the CDR3, the DNA is TGCGCCAGCACCACCCAGGACAGCTCTACTGAAGCTTTCTTT.

The chain combines TRBV2 with TRBJ1-2, with TRBD1 as a possible D gene (5 bases). Trimming removed 7 bases at V and 4 bases at J, with 16 bases between. CDR3 length equals 14 residues. Germline assignment: CDR1 SNHLY and CDR2 FYNNEI. The DNA for the CDR3 is TGTGCCAGCACCCCGGACGCCAGGGCCTATGGCTACACCTTC. Translation: CASTPDARAYGYTF.

The count of this clone is one. This sequence joins TRBV6-5 and TRBJ2-7; a possible D gene is TRBD1 (6 bases). V gave up 6 bases and J gave up 5 bases, with 11 bases separating them. CDR1 and CDR2 (germline): MNHEY, SVGAGI. CDR3 length equals 12 residues. The CDR3, as DNA: TGTGCCAGCAGGCAGGGGAAAAACGAGCAGTACTTC. Protein product: CASRQGKNEQYF.

This chain connects TRBV27 to TRBJ2-2; D ambiguous. In germline, CDR1 is MNHEY, CDR2 SMNVEV (reference sequence). CDR3 size: 14 residues. V lost 6 bases to trimming and J lost 0 bases, with 8 bases between them. The CDR3 loop reads CASSFATNTGELFF. In DNA form, the CDR3 reads TGTGCCAGCAGCTTTGCAACGAACACCGGGGAGCTGTTTTTT.

The chain recombines TRBV28 with TRBJ1-5, with 9 bases that match TRBD1. Per the germline V gene, CDR1 is MDHEN and CDR2 is SYDVKM. This CDR3 comprises 18 residues. Unmatched junction bases numbered 12, after V lost 6 bases and J lost 0 bases. The CDR3 loop reads CASRETGGASLSNQPQHF. In nucleotides, the CDR3 is TGTGCCAGCAGGGAAACAGGGGGCGCGTCCCTTAGCAATCAGCCCCAGCATTTT. Drawing the rest from reference TRBV28 and TRBJ1-5, the complete variable domain is DVKVTQSSRYLVKRTGEKVFLECVQDMDHENMFWYRQDPGLGLRLIYFSYDVKMKEKGDIPEGYSVSREKKERFSLILESASTNQTSMYLCASRETGGASLSNQPQHFGDGTRLSIL.

CDR3 protein: CASSISGLPYNEQFF. The CDR3 DNA reads as TGTGCCAGTAGTATATCAGGGTTACCCTACAATGAGCAGTTCTTC. The chain combines TRBV19 with TRBJ2-1, with D possibly being TRBD1 (5 bases). Germline values: CDR1 LNHDA, CDR2 SQIVND (reference sequence). V was shortened by 2 bases and J by 2 bases, with 10 bases between the two germline ends. CDR3 length equals 15 residues. Using reference TRBV19 and TRBJ2-1 for the parts outside the CDR3, the full variable domain is DGGITQSPKYLFRKEGQNVTLSCEQNLNHDAMYWYRQDPGQGLRLIYYSQIVNDFQKGDIAEGYSVSREKKESFPLTVTSAQKNPTAFYLCASSISGLPYNEQFFGPGTRLTVL.

The chain combines TRBV13 with TRBJ2-2; 8 bases line up with TRBD1. Germline lookup yields CDR1 PRHDT and CDR2 FYEKMQ (reference sequence). The CDR3 totals 15 residues. After removal of 5 bases from V and 2 bases from J, the junction contained 4 bases not matched to a gene. CDR3 sequence reads: CASSGGQANTGELFF. DNA of the CDR3: TGTGCCAGCAGCGGGGGACAGGCTAACACCGGGGAGCTGTTTTTT.

The gene calls are TRBV7-9 and TRBJ2-3; D gene ambiguous. Germline V gives CDR1 SEHNR, CDR2 FQNEAQ (reference sequence). CDR3 length: 13 residues. Between the trimmed V and J ends, which lost 2 bases and 2 bases, there was a span of 5 bases. CDR3 region: CASSLSATDTQYF. The CDR3 nucleotides are TGTGCCAGCAGCTTAAGCGCCACAGATACGCAGTATTTT.

This chain joins TRBV5-1 and TRBJ2-3, with 8 bases fitting TRBD1. J lost 2 bases, V lost 4 bases, and 6 bases had no gene match. This CDR3 has 15 amino acids. Germline loops: CDR1 SGHRS, CDR2 YFSETQ. The CDR3 nucleotides read TGCGCCAGCAGCCCGATGGGACAGGTCACAGATACGCAGTATTTT. Translating gives CASSPMGQVTDTQYF.

The V call is TRBV7-3, the J call TRBJ1-1; possibly TRBD1 for D (5 bases). This CDR3 has 13 residues. Germline V gives CDR1 SGHTA, CDR2 FQGTGA. V dropped 3 bases and J dropped 5 bases, with 10 bases sitting between them. The DNA of the CDR3 is TGTGCCAGCAGCTTCGGGACCTCAACTGAAGCTTTCTTT. It translates to CASSFGTSTEAFF.